The T cell receptor (beta chain) under discussion was sequenced for a study of cytomegalovirus exposure and HLA in healthy donors. Study-level findings and limits: Across donors, most TCRs were seen rarely, yet some public ones were widespread. Roughly uniform sequencing depth across donors was assumed, possibly incorrectly. In vitro data verified a few CMV-associated chains as specific for CMV antigens. Researchers reported in a later analysis that a missense DCLRE1C variant was tied to TCR beta V- and J-gene trimming.

About this clone itself: Its antigen is still unknown.

From germline, CDR1 is SGHDT and CDR2 YYEEEE. The length of the CDR3 is 13 residues. Trimming removed 6 bases at V and 7 bases at J, with 16 bases between. The PCR employed 60 Vbeta primers together with 13 Jbeta primers. TCRdb's copy holds only in-frame clones and misses some; the assay was immunoSEQ multiplex PCR. The sample gives 200,000 to 250,000 clones, 76% of which show up once; 0.63% is in the top ten. Specimen: PBMCs. The rearrangement links TRBV5-6 to TRBJ1-1; perhaps TRBD1 as D (6 bases). This sequence was found in a man younger than 35 in good health and CMV-seronegative. CDR3 coding DNA: TGTGCCAGCAAATCCCAGGGGTCTGGTGAAGCTTTCTTT. This encodes CASKSQGSGEAFF.